The 28 T cell receptor beta chains listed next were all sequenced from one sample in a study of regulatory T cells in long-lasting Graves disease. Construction of the TCR beta libraries employed iRepertoire HTBI primers in conjunction with Arm-PCR of CDR3 regions. Each CDR3 protein is one row after TCRdb ran MiXCR on the multiplex PCR reads. The table records 400,000 to 500,000 distinct CDR3 sequences, approximately 16% of them present only once. The time point here: newly diagnosed GD, antithyroid drugs for less than 3 months. Researchers made the TCR library from RNA that was extracted from PBMCs. This same sample was also part of a study on T cells in Graves' hyperthyroidism and ophthalmopathy.

The sequencing used peripheral blood mononuclear cells (PBMCs), collected at new diagnosis, from a patient treated with antithyroid drugs. These receptors came from a woman aged 18-35 years with Graves disease.

This chain links TRBV5-1 with TRBJ2-1, with TRBD2 matching over 12 bases. The CDR3 is 18 amino acids. With V trimmed by 0 bases and J by 2 bases, 6 bases remained unmatched. Germline V gene lookup returns CDR1 SGHRS and CDR2 YFSETQ. DNA for the CDR3: TGCGCCAGCAGCTTGGCTCTAGCGGGAGGGATGGCCTACAATGAGCAGTTCTTC. Translating it yields CASSLALAGGMAYNEQFF. Full variable domain (rest looked up from reference TRBV5-1 and TRBJ2-1): KAGVTQTPRYLIKTRGQQVTLSCSPISGHRSVSWYQQTPGQGLQFLFEYFSETQRNKGNFPGRFSGRQFSNSRSEMNVSTLELGDSALYLCASSLALAGGMAYNEQFFGPGTRLTVL.

The sample holds a few counts of this clonotype. The chain carries TRBV19 and TRBJ2-1; possible D gene TRBD2, 6 bases. Trimming removed 6 bases at V and 5 bases at J, with 20 bases between. The germline gives CDR1 LNHDA, CDR2 SQIVND (reference sequence). This CDR3 is 16 amino acids long. CDR3 nucleotide sequence: TGTGCCAGTAGCATCCCCGGGGGAGTGGAGAACAATGAGCAGTTCTTC. This codes for CASSIPGGVENNEQFF.

This clonotype was recorded at least ten times. J is TRBJ2-1 and V is TRBV29-1, with D possibly TRBD2 on 7 matching bases. The CDR3 consists of 15 residues. V was trimmed by 7 bases and J by 4 bases, leaving 20 bases between them. Germline V lookup: CDR1 SQVTM, CDR2 ANQGSEA. The chain's CDR3 is CSGKGGRPEYNEQFF. DNA of the CDR3: TGCAGCGGTAAGGGGGGGAGGCCGGAGTACAATGAGCAGTTCTTC.

This clonotype was observed many times. The J gene is TRBJ2-1, the V gene TRBV12-3 or TRBV12-4; 11 positions match TRBD2. The length of the CDR3 is 15 residues. V trimming: 10 bases; J trimming: 7 bases; junction bases outside the gene matches: 12. The CDR3, as DNA: TGTGCCAACGAACCAACTAGCGGGAGAATAAATGAGCAGTTCTTC. This codes for CANEPTSGRINEQFF.

V usage is TRBV28 and J usage is TRBJ2-7; 7 nucleotides align to TRBD1. The CDR3 sequence is 16 residues long. V trimming: 2 bases; J trimming: 4 bases; junction bases outside the gene matches: 11. Germline V lookup: CDR1 MDHEN, CDR2 SYDVKM. CDR3 DNA: TGTGCCAGCAGTTTAATCAGGGGGTGGGGAAAGTACGAGCAGTACTTC. Protein: CASSLIRGWGKYEQYF.

This clonotype was recorded at least ten times. The genes are TRBV10-3 and TRBJ2-1; no firm D call. Deletions cut 8 bases from V and 3 bases from J, with 14 bases between. The CDR3 is made up of 14 amino acids. CDR1 is ENHRY, CDR2 SYGVKD, per germline. The CDR3 loop reads CAIDSRPDYNEQFF. CDR3 bases: TGTGCCATCGACTCCCGGCCCGACTACAATGAGCAGTTCTTC.

The table lists this clonotype with many counts. The chain carries TRBV27 and TRBJ1-2; 9 bases are shared with TRBD1. Germline CDR1 MNHEY, CDR2 SMNVEV (reference sequence). This CDR3 has 16 residues. The V gene end was trimmed by 2 bases and the J gene end by 6 bases; junction bases not matched to a gene: 10. In nucleotides, the CDR3 is TGTGCCAGCAGTTTAAAGGAACCGGGACAGGGTAATGGCTACACCTTC. This translates into CASSLKEPGQGNGYTF.

This clonotype was recorded many times. V and J are TRBV29-1 and TRBJ2-1; 9 positions agree with TRBD1. The J segment lost 6 bases and the V segment lost 6 bases, leaving 9 bases of the junction unmatched. CDR1 and CDR2 (germline): SQVTM, ANQGSEA. This CDR3 spans 14 amino acids. The CDR3 spells CSVDGTGWGNEQFF. CDR3 DNA: TGCAGCGTGGATGGGACAGGGTGGGGCAATGAGCAGTTCTTC.

This chain connects TRBV9 to TRBJ2-3, with TRBD2 matching over 7 bases. This CDR3 contains 15 residues. Germline V gene lookup returns CDR1 SGDLS and CDR2 YYNGEE. Trimming at V came to 3 bases and at J to 0 bases, leaving 4 bases not matched to a gene. CDR3 DNA: TGTGCCAGCAGCGCCGGGGGGACTAGCACAGATACGCAGTATTTT. Amino acids: CASSAGGTSTDTQYF.

The genes are TRBV28 and TRBJ2-7; no definite D call. Trimming took off 7 bases at V and 0 bases at J, with 7 bases between the two ends. Germline loops: CDR1 MDHEN, CDR2 SYDVKM. The CDR3 runs to 12 residues. The CDR3 nucleotides are TGTGCCAGCAAGGCCAGCTCCTACGAGCAGTACTTC. This codes for CASKASSYEQYF.

This clonotype occurred many times. The chain employs TRBV5-1 and TRBJ2-7; D might be TRBD1 or TRBD2, each matching 5 bases. The germline V and J ends were trimmed by 3 bases and 6 bases, with 19 bases remaining between them. This CDR3 has 15 amino acids. CDR1 and CDR2 (germline): SGHRS, YFSETQ. CDR3 sequence (DNA): TGCGCCAGCAGCTCCGTGAGGGGACCATTTGGCGAGCAGTACTTC. Translating it yields CASSSVRGPFGEQYF.

At least ten counts were recorded for this clonotype. The V gene is TRBV27, the J gene TRBJ2-1; TRBD1 aligns across 8 bases. The CDR3 extends over 15 amino acids. Per germline, CDR1 MNHEY and CDR2 SMNVEV (reference sequence). The V segment lost 3 bases and the J segment 4 bases; nucleotides outside the gene matches: 5. The CDR3 loop reads CASSFRTGLYNEQFF. DNA of the CDR3: TGTGCCAGCAGTTTTAGGACAGGGCTATACAATGAGCAGTTCTTC.

Concerning this clonotype: A far larger clone is off by one base, so a read error is likely. In DNA, the CDR3 is TGTGCCGGCAGCTTAGAACTAGCGGGTACAGATACGCAGTATTTT. This gives the protein CAGSLELAGTDTQYF. The chain uses TRBV11-2 and TRBJ2-3; 9 nucleotides agree with TRBD2. Per the germline V gene, CDR1 is SGHAT and CDR2 is FQNNGV. The CDR3 runs to 15 residues.

This clonotype has a count of ten or more. This rearrangement joins TRBV5-1 to TRBJ2-7; possible D gene TRBD2, 5 bases. Between the trimmed V and J ends, which lost 2 bases and 3 bases, there was a span of 12 bases. CDR1 SGHRS and CDR2 YFSETQ come from the germline V gene. The CDR3 length is 14 residues. CDR3 residues: CASSLGLLNYEQYF. CDR3 nucleotides: TGCGCCAGCAGCTTAGGACTGCTCAACTACGAGCAGTACTTC.

This clonotype was picked up a small number of times. The V gene is TRBV5-1, the J gene TRBJ2-3; no clear D gene. The germline V gene encodes CDR1 SGHRS and CDR2 YFSETQ. CDR3 length: 16 residues. The V and J ends lost 0 bases and 1 base respectively, with 12 bases between them. The CDR3 bases are TGCGCCAGCAGCTTGGGACCCCTTGGGCGCACAGATACGCAGTATTTT. It codes for CASSLGPLGRTDTQYF.

Of note for this clonotype: This likely comes from a read error, as the CDR3 has no conserved phenylalanine or tryptophan at its end. V and J are TRBV18 and TRBJ2-7; TRBD2 matches 14 bases. The V and J ends lost 2 bases and 9 bases, in that order; junction bases with no gene match: 15. The germline CDR1 and CDR2 sequences are KGHSH and LQKENI. The CDR3 runs 18 residues. The CDR3 loop reads CASSPAGTSGRRGVGQYL. The CDR3 nucleotides are TGTGCCAGCTCACCAGCCGGGACTAGCGGGAGACGGGGAGTTGGGCAGTACCTC.

Comment on this clonotype: A read error may be the cause here, since a much bigger clone is one base away. CDR3 loop: CVSSLGQLQETQYF. DNA of the CDR3: TGTGTCAGCAGCTTGGGACAGCTTCAAGAGACCCAGTACTTC. V gene TRBV7-9 combines with J gene TRBJ2-5; 7 nucleotides align to TRBD1. The CDR3 contains 14 residues. Germline-derived CDR1 and CDR2 are SEHNR and FQNEAQ (reference sequence).

This clonotype came up once. The chain is built from TRBV6-1 and TRBJ2-1; TRBD2 matches at 13 bases. CDR3 size: 17 residues. Unmatched junction bases numbered 10, after V lost 7 bases and J lost 4 bases. CDR1 MNHNS and CDR2 SASEGT come from the germline V gene. CDR3 loop: CASKQRLAGGSYNEQFF. The CDR3 coding sequence is TGTGCCAGCAAACAGAGACTAGCGGGAGGATCTTACAATGAGCAGTTCTTC.

This clonotype turned up a few times. The CDR3 nucleotides read TGTGCCAGCAGCGTAGATCCCGGACAGGGGAGGAATTCACCCCTCCACTTT. Amino acids: CASSVDPGQGRNSPLHF. The chain couples TRBV9 to TRBJ1-6; 9 bases fit TRBD1. Germline loops: CDR1 SGDLS, CDR2 YYNGEE. The ends lost 0 bases at V and 7 bases at J; junction bases unmatched: 8. The length of the CDR3 is 17 residues.

This clonotype appeared many times. CDR3 in amino acids: CSAPGGSGYTDTQYF. CDR3 nucleotide sequence: TGCAGTGCACCGGGGGGCTCGGGCTACACAGATACGCAGTATTTT. This chain links TRBV20-1 with TRBJ2-3; D may be TRBD2 (7 bases). Per germline, CDR1 DFQATT and CDR2 SNEGSKA (reference sequence). Trimming took off 6 bases at V and 2 bases at J, with 18 bases between the two ends. The CDR3 is 15 amino acids.

This clonotype was counted at least ten times. The V and J genes are TRBV12-3 or TRBV12-4 and TRBJ1-1, with a tentative D call TRBD1 (5 bases). The CDR3 length is 14 residues. Between the trimmed V and J ends, which lost 8 bases and 4 bases, there was a span of 17 bases. The DNA of the CDR3 is TGTGCCAGCGGGCCTAGGTTGGGGGGCACTGAAGCTTTCTTT. Translation: CASGPRLGGTEAFF.

This clonotype has only a few counts. The V and J genes are TRBV4-3 and TRBJ1-5; possible D gene TRBD1, 6 bases. Germline V gene sequence: CDR1 LGHNA, CDR2 YSLEER. The CDR3 covers 17 residues. The V and J ends lost 3 bases and 0 bases respectively, with 15 bases between them. CDR3 sequence reads: CASSQALGGNSNQPQHF. The CDR3 DNA sequence: TGCGCCAGCAGCCAGGCTTTAGGGGGGAATAGCAATCAGCCCCAGCATTTT.

In this sample, this clonotype turned up many times. This rearrangement joins TRBV7-9 to TRBJ2-3, with D possibly TRBD2 on 5 matching bases. The CDR3 runs to 15 residues. From germline, CDR1 is SEHNR and CDR2 FQNEAQ (reference sequence). Trimming left V 5 bases short and J 3 bases short, with 15 bases between. The CDR3 DNA reads TGTGCCAGCAGCACCCTTTGGGAGCCTACAGATACGCAGTATTTT. This encodes CASSTLWEPTDTQYF.

V gene TRBV7-2 combines with J gene TRBJ1-4; tentative D call: TRBD1 (5 bases). Per germline, CDR1 SGHTA and CDR2 FQGNSA. Trimming removed 4 bases at V and 3 bases at J, with 12 bases between. There are 15 residues in the CDR3. CDR3 coding DNA: TGTGCCAGCAGCTCCCAGACAGTTCCTAATGAAAAACTGTTTTTT. Protein product: CASSSQTVPNEKLFF.

This clonotype was seen at least ten times. V and J are TRBV6-1 and TRBJ1-4; D call uncertain. The CDR3 sequence is 12 residues long. Germline V CDR1 and CDR2: MNHNS, SASEGT. V was trimmed by 6 bases and J by 8 bases, leaving 10 bases between them. Written as DNA, the CDR3 is TGTGCCAGCAGGGACTACGAAGAAAAACTGTTTTTT. It codes for CASRDYEEKLFF.

This clonotype showed up many times. The chain couples TRBV3-1 to TRBJ2-3, with D uncertain. The CDR3 sequence is 15 residues long. Germline V gives CDR1 LGHDT, CDR2 YNNKEL (reference sequence). Trimming stripped 1 base from V and 0 bases from J, with 8 bases between. CDR3 loop: CASSQVRSSTDTQYF. The CDR3 DNA reads TGTGCCAGCAGCCAAGTGCGGAGCAGCACAGATACGCAGTATTTT.

This clonotype was seen only a few times. The rearrangement uses TRBV2 and TRBJ2-3, with D possibly being TRBD2 (5 bases). Germline CDR1 and CDR2: SNHLY and FYNNEI. V lost 7 bases to trimming and J lost 1 base, with 9 bases between them. The CDR3 is 13 residues long. The CDR3 coding sequence is TGTGCCAGCACTATTAGCGGCACAGATACGCAGTATTTT. It is translated as CASTISGTDTQYF.

A few counts support this clonotype. This chain joins TRBV28 and TRBJ2-7, with D perhaps matching TRBD2 (5 bases). Germline V CDR1 and CDR2: MDHEN, SYDVKM. This CDR3 has 14 amino acids. Trimming removed 7 bases at V and 2 bases at J, with 15 bases between. CDR3 DNA sequence: TGTGCCAGCACACAACATCCGGGAACCTACGAGCAGTACTTC. The encoded protein is CASTQHPGTYEQYF.